Presented here are 11 T cell receptor beta chains from one specimen sequenced in a study of cytomegalovirus exposure and HLA in healthy donors. The protocol was immunoSEQ multiplex PCR, while the TCRdb copy is restricted to in-frame clones and leaves out a portion. The sample contains 200,000 to 250,000 clones, 70% to 90% of which appear only once. Source material: PBMCs. The receptors shown here come from a woman under 30 in good health and CMV-seronegative.

V and J are TRBV28 and TRBJ1-2; 7 nucleotides align to TRBD1. The CDR3 extends over 16 amino acids. Germline V gene sequence: CDR1 MDHEN, CDR2 SYDVKM. The V gene end was trimmed by 3 bases and the J gene end by 3 bases; junction bases not matched to a gene: 10. CDR3: CASSFRGRSSDYGYTF. The CDR3 coding sequence is TGTGCCAGCAGTTTTAGGGGGCGAAGCTCCGACTATGGCTACACCTTC.

V is TRBV18 and J is TRBJ1-1; no firm D call. Germline V gives CDR1 KGHSH, CDR2 LQKENI. Trimming pared 10 bases from V and 3 bases from J, leaving 9 bases between. The CDR3 runs 11 residues. As DNA, the CDR3 is TGTGCCACCGGGCCCGACACTGAAGCTTTCTTT. Amino acids: CATGPDTEAFF.

The gene calls are TRBV11-3 and TRBJ2-1, with 14 bases matching TRBD2. Germline trimming cut 5 bases from V and 7 bases from J; bases unmatched to any gene: 4. The CDR3 length is 15 residues. The V gene's germline CDR1 is SGHNT and CDR2 YENEEA. CDR3 protein: CASSPRLAGGNEQFF. The CDR3 nucleotides are TGTGCCAGCAGCCCTCGACTAGCGGGGGGGAATGAGCAGTTCTTC.

The rearrangement joins TRBV5-1 to TRBJ1-5; the D is unclear. CDR3 length equals 19 residues. The V end was cut by 0 bases, the J end by 1 base, with 20 bases between. The V gene's germline CDR1 is SGHRS and CDR2 YFSETQ. CDR3 nucleotide sequence: TGCGCCAGCAGCTTGGCCTTACCGCGCATGCGGTCGAGCAATCAGCCCCAGCATTTT. Protein: CASSLALPRMRSSNQPQHF.

The CDR3 here is CASSKRSGPRNTEAFF. DNA for the CDR3: TGTGCCAGCAGCAAAAGGTCTGGACCGAGGAACACTGAAGCTTTCTTT. The rearrangement links TRBV21-1 to TRBJ1-1. TRBV21-1 is reported as a pseudogene. The CDR3 consists of 16 residues.

This clone has just one count. This chain joins TRBV2 and TRBJ2-7; 8 bases match TRBD2. CDR1 is SNHLY, CDR2 FYNNEI, per germline. This CDR3 comprises 12 residues. With 6 bases clipped from V and 9 bases from J, the junction kept 7 bases outside the gene matches. CDR3 protein: CASSSGGVGQYF. CDR3 DNA sequence: TGTGCCAGCAGCTCCGGGGGGGTAGGGCAGTACTTC.

This chain connects TRBV7-9 to TRBJ2-2, with D unresolved. Per the germline V gene, CDR1 is SEHNR and CDR2 is FQNEAQ (reference sequence). The CDR3 spans 15 residues. The germline V and J ends were trimmed by 2 bases and 3 bases, with 10 bases remaining between them. The CDR3 loop reads CASSLYPGDTGELFF. CDR3 coding DNA: TGTGCCAGCAGCTTATATCCCGGAGACACCGGGGAGCTGTTTTTT.

The chain links TRBV19 to TRBJ1-2; possible D gene TRBD1, 5 bases. CDR1 LNHDA and CDR2 SQIVND come from the germline V gene (reference sequence). CDR3 length: 17 residues. With 7 bases removed from V and 0 bases from J, the gap between germline ends came to 21 bases. Here the CDR3 DNA reads TGTGCCAGTAACCTAACCCCAGGGACGTATTCTAACTATGGCTACACCTTC. This translates into CASNLTPGTYSNYGYTF. The complete variable domain, with remaining parts taken from reference TRBV19 and TRBJ1-2, reads DGGITQSPKYLFRKEGQNVTLSCEQNLNHDAMYWYRQDPGQGLRLIYYSQIVNDFQKGDIAEGYSVSREKKESFPLTVTSAQKNPTAFYLCASNLTPGTYSNYGYTFGSGTRLTVV.

The chain employs TRBV6-1 and TRBJ2-7; 7 positions agree with TRBD2. J gave up 4 bases and V 8 bases, and 11 bases lay outside the gene matches. CDR3 length: 14 residues. Germline V gene data show CDR1 as MNHNS and CDR2 as SASEGT. The CDR3: CASFPLGGSYEQYF. CDR3 DNA sequence: TGTGCCAGCTTCCCTTTAGGCGGGAGTTACGAGCAGTACTTC.

V usage is TRBV5-1 and J usage is TRBJ2-5, with TRBD2 as a possible D gene (6 bases). V was cut by 9 bases and J by 2 bases, with 14 bases left in between. CDR1 is SGHRS, CDR2 YFSETQ, per germline. The CDR3 runs 13 residues. The CDR3 DNA reads as TGCGCCACCTCTGGAGGGAATCAAGAGACCCAGTACTTC. Translation: CATSGGNQETQYF.

This clone was counted between two and nine times. In DNA, the CDR3 is TGTGCCAGCTCACCGGGGAACAGGGCAGCCTACGAGCAGTACTTC. Residues: CASSPGNRAAYEQYF. The V and J genes are TRBV18 and TRBJ2-7; D may be TRBD1 (6 bases). Germline V gene lookup returns CDR1 KGHSH and CDR2 LQKENI. The V end lost 3 bases, the J end lost 2 bases, and 14 bases lay between the germline ends. This CDR3 contains 15 residues.